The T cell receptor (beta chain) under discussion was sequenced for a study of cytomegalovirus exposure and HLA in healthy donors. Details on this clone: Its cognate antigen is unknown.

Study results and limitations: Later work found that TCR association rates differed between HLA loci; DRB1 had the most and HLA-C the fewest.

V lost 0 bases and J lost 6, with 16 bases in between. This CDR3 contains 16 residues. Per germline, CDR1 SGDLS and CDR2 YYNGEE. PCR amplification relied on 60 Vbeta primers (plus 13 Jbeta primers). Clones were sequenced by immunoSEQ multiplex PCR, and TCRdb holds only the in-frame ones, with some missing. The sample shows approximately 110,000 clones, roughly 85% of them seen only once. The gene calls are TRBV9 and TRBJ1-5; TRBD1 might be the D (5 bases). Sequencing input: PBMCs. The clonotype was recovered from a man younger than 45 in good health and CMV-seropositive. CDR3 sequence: CASSVDGGGEGQPQHF. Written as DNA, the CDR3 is TGTGCCAGCAGCGTAGATGGGGGGGGAGAGGGTCAGCCCCAGCATTTT.